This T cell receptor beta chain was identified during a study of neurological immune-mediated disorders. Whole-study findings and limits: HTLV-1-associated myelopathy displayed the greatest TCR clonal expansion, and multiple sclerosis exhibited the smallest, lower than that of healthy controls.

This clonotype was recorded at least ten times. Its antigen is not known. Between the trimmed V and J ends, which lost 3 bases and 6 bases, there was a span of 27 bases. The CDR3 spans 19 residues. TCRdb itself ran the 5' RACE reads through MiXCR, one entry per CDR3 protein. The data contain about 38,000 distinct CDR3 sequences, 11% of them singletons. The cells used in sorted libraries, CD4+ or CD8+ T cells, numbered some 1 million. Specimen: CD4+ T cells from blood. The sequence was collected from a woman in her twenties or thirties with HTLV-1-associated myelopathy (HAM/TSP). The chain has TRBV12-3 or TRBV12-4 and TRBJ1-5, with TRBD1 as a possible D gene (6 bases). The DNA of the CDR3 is TGTGCCAGCAGTTTTAGCAGGGGTGGGGGCTTGGGGTTTGGTCAGCCCCAGCATTTT. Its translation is CASSFSRGGGLGFGQPQHF.